The clone carrying this T cell receptor (beta chain) appeared a few times. Its specificity is unknown. The entry originates in a study of a mutant IDH1 vaccine in newly diagnosed glioma. Study context: Initiation of the vaccine course occurred 4-6 weeks after radiotherapy alone, or alongside temozolomide cycles. Treated patients, averaging about 40 years, were approximately 60% male and approximately 38% female.

Trimming shortened V by 1 base and J by 2 bases, and 16 bases separated the two germline ends. From germline, CDR1 is KGHSH and CDR2 LQKENI. The CDR3 covers 17 residues. Study results and limitations: Changes in top peripheral clonotypes did not appear linked to pseudoprogression.

Time point in this sample: week 23, last vaccination. Doses of 300 ug of mutant IDH1 20-mer peptide were given with topical imiquimod. Clones were sequenced by immunoSEQ multiplex PCR, and TCRdb holds only the in-frame ones, with some missing. The sample includes tens of thousands of clones, roughly 90% seen only once; the top ten take 3.5% to 4%. Specimen: PBMCs, collected from a glioma patient whose treatment included an IDH1 peptide vaccine. V gene TRBV18 combines with J gene TRBJ2-3; D is unresolved. The sequence came from a middle-aged man with glioma. CDR3 in amino acids: CASSPLAGGIFTDTQYF. CDR3 coding DNA: TGTGCCAGCTCACCACTTGCTGGCGGCATCTTCACAGATACGCAGTATTTT.